This T cell receptor (beta chain) was profiled in a study of identical twins. As regards this clonotype: Its target is unknown.

Study conclusions and caveats: Analyses based on zero insertions could be partly confounded by invariant MAIT and iNKT cells. Rather than following the same donors, the conclusions depended on cross-sectional statistical analysis.

Germline V lookup: CDR1 DFQATT, CDR2 SNEGSKA (reference sequence). With 5 bases clipped from V and 6 bases from J, the junction kept 13 bases outside the gene matches. The CDR3 runs to 17 residues. One entry per CDR3 protein, called by TCRdb with MiXCR from the 5' RACE reads. Here the sample spans 1.5 million to 2 million distinct CDR3 sequences, roughly a third being singletons. Input material: cord blood. The chain recombines TRBV20-1 with TRBJ2-1; 13 nucleotides line up with TRBD2. This TCR derives from a newborn girl in good health. CDR3 in DNA: TGCAGTGCTGGCGGACTAGCGGGAGAAAGTTCCGGCAATGAGCAGTTCTTC. The encoded protein is CSAGGLAGESSGNEQFF.